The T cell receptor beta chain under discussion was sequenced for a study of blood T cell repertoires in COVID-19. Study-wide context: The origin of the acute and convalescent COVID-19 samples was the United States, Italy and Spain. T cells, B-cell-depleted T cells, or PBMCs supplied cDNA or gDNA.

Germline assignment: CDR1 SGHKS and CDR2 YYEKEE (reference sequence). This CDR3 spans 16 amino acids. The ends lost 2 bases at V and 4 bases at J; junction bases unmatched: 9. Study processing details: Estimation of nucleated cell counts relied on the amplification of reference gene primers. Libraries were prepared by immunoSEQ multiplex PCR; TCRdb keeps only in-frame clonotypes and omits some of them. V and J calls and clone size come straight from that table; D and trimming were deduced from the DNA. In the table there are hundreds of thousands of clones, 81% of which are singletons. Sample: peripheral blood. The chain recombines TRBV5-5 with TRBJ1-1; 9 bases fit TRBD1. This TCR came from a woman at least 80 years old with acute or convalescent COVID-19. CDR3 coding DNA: TGTGCCAGCAGCTTCCCGGGACAGGGAACCGGCACTGAAGCTTTCTTT. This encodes CASSFPGQGTGTEAFF.